This TCR beta chain was sequenced in a study of OX40 agonist ivuxolimab in advanced cancers. Assay used: immunoSEQ multiplex PCR; TCRdb lists only in-frame clones, some missing. This table has approximately 63,000 clones, about nine tenths appearing once. With regard to this clone: Its antigen is undetermined.

The CDR3 loop spans 15 amino acids. The V gene's germline CDR1 is MGHDK and CDR2 SYGVNS. V was pared by 2 bases and J by 5 bases, with 3 bases of the junction left unmatched. Patients were ineligible given autoimmune disease history or systemic immunosuppression. Findings and limits, study-wide: Expanded clones tended on average to be more numerous among CD8+ T cells than CD4+. At 0.1 to 3.0 mg/kg, CD4+ and CD8+ blood T cells expanded clonally by week 6.

The material was CD4+ or CD8+ T cells sorted from blood, obtained in a trial of the OX40 agonist ivuxolimab. The chain carries TRBV25-1 and TRBJ2-3, with TRBD2 matching 11 bases. The TCR originated in an adult with an advanced solid tumor such as melanoma, head and neck, liver or kidney cancer. CDR3 residues: CASSEIAGGIDTQYF. In DNA, the CDR3 is TGTGCCAGCAGTGAAATAGCGGGAGGGATAGATACGCAGTATTTT.